Listed below are T cell receptor beta chains from one sample, sequenced in a study of blood T cell repertoires in COVID-19. Clones were read by immunoSEQ multiplex PCR, and TCRdb kept only the in-frame ones, dropping some. This sample has about 670,000 clones, with over 80% found just once. Specimen: peripheral blood. These receptors were taken from a woman aged 18-29 years with acute or convalescent COVID-19. Both conserved end residues are part of each CDR3. The D gene is left open where the match is weak. Clone size, where shown, is once, few, many, or a class for clones that have expanded.

v_call	clone_size	d_call	j_call	cdr3_nt	cdr3_aa
TRBV6-5	-	-	TRBJ1-2	TGTGCCAGCAGTTACCTGGGCCCAGCTAACTATGGCTACACCTTC	CASSYLGPANYGYTF
TRBV6-2/TRBV6-3	-	TRBD1	TRBJ1-5	TGTGCCAGCAGTTCTCCCGGGACAGGGGGCAATCAGCCCCAGCATTTT	CASSSPGTGGNQPQHF
TRBV7-2	-	-	TRBJ1-2	TGTGCCAGCAGCTTAGAATCCGGGGGTCCCTTTTATGGCTACACCTTC	CASSLESGGPFYGYTF
TRBV7-6	-	-	TRBJ2-4	TGTGCCAGCAGCTTAGGGAGAGGACTAGCCAAAAACATTCAGTACTTC	CASSLGRGLAKNIQYF
TRBV11-2	-	-	TRBJ1-2	TGTGCCAGCAGCAATACAGGGTTTTTGGGCTACACCTTC	CASSNTGFLGYTF
TRBV6-5	-	-	TRBJ1-4	TGTGCCAGCACCTCAACGGCTGCGGCGGCGGAAAAACTGTTTTTT	CASTSTAAAAEKLFF
TRBV3-1/TRBV3-2	-	-	TRBJ1-4	TGTGCCAGCAGTAAGGGGGGGAGCTGGGGTGAAAAACTGTTTTTT	CASSKGGSWGEKLFF
TRBV19	-	-	TRBJ1-1	TGTGCCAGTAGTATAGACGGGGGAACTGAAGCTTTCTTT	CASSIDGGTEAFF
TRBV21-1	-	-	TRBJ1-3	TGTGCCAGCAGCCCCTTGAACGGAGGGACCCCCTCTGGAAACACCATATATTTT	CASSPLNGGTPSGNTIYF
TRBV19	-	-	TRBJ2-7	TGTGCCAGTACGGCAGGATGGGGGCGACCCTACGAGCAGTACTTC	CASTAGWGRPYEQYF
TRBV5-1	-	-	TRBJ1-3	TGCGCCAGCAGCTTAGGCGGTGGAAACACCATATATTTT	CASSLGGGNTIYF
TRBV25-1	many	-	TRBJ2-1	TGTGCCAGCAGTGAACCCCCGGGGAGAAACAATGAGCAGTTCTTC	CASSEPPGRNNEQFF
TRBV2	-	TRBD1	TRBJ1-2	TGTGCCAGCAGTGAAGAGGGGGCTAGTGGCTACACCTTC	CASSEEGASGYTF
TRBV7-6	-	TRBD1	TRBJ2-1	TGTGCCAGCAGCTGGGACAGGGGAATCAATGAGCAGTTCTTC	CASSWDRGINEQFF
TRBV30	-	TRBD2	TRBJ2-2	TGTGCCTGGAGCCCCTCCGGGAGGGACACCGGGGAGCTGTTTTTT	CAWSPSGRDTGELFF
TRBV5-1	-	TRBD2	TRBJ2-1	TGCGCCAGCAGCCTCGGACTAGATCCCCTCAATGAGCAGTTCTTC	CASSLGLDPLNEQFF
TRBV7-2	-	TRBD1	TRBJ1-4	TGTGCCAGCAGCGCCGGACAGGATAATGAAAAACTGTTTTTT	CASSAGQDNEKLFF
TRBV2	-	TRBD1	TRBJ1-1	TGTGCCAGCGCCGGGACAGGGCTGAACACTGAAGCTTTCTTT	CASAGTGLNTEAFF
TRBV18	-	-	TRBJ2-2	TGTGCCAGCTCACCACCGAGGACAGAGGCCACCGGGGAGCTGTTTTTT	CASSPPRTEATGELFF
TRBV19	-	TRBD1	TRBJ1-1	TGTGCCAGTAGTATCAAGGGGACAGGCTTTACTGAAGCTTTCTTT	CASSIKGTGFTEAFF
TRBV19	-	-	TRBJ1-6	TGTGCCAGTAAACAGGGAGTAGAGGGTTCACCCCTCCACTTT	CASKQGVEGSPLHF
TRBV21-1	-	-	TRBJ1-1	TGTGCCAGCAGCCTCCCACGGGGGTGCACTGAAGCTTTCTTT	CASSLPRGCTEAFF
TRBV30	-	TRBD1	TRBJ1-1	TGTGCCTGGAGTGGAGGGAAGACAGGGATGAACACTGAAGCTTTCTTT	CAWSGGKTGMNTEAFF
TRBV12-5	-	-	TRBJ1-1	TGTGCTAGCCGCGGAGGGACTGAAGCTTTCTTT	CASRGGTEAFF
TRBV11-2	-	TRBD1	TRBJ1-2	TGTGCCAGCAGCGGACGGACAGGGTATAAAGGCTACACCTTC	CASSGRTGYKGYTF
TRBV27	-	-	TRBJ1-1	TGTGCCAGCAGTAGCGGGACCTATACTGAAGCTTTCTTT	CASSSGTYTEAFF
TRBV28	-	TRBD2	TRBJ2-3	TGTGCCAGCAGTTTATTATTAGCGGGGGGTCGAGGGGCAGATACGCAGTATTTT	CASSLLLAGGRGADTQYF
TRBV19	-	TRBD1	TRBJ1-2	TGTGCCAGTAGTGCAAACAGGGGCCCCTATGGCTACACCTTC	CASSANRGPYGYTF
TRBV11-3	-	-	TRBJ2-5	TGTGCCAGCAGCTTAGATCGGGAGACCCAGTACTTC	CASSLDRETQYF
TRBV18	-	-	TRBJ2-3	TGTGCCAGCTCACCCCAAGATACGCAGTATTTT	CASSPQDTQYF
TRBV9	-	TRBD1	TRBJ1-2	TGTGCCAGCAGCGATGCGACAGGGGACGGCTACACCTTC	CASSDATGDGYTF
TRBV5-4	-	-	TRBJ1-4	TGTGCCAGCAGCTTGAGGGTCGGACAGATAAATGAAAAACTGTTTTTT	CASSLRVGQINEKLFF
TRBV12-3/TRBV12-4	-	-	TRBJ1-1	TGTGCCAGCACCCCGGACACCCTCACTGAAGCTTTCTTT	CASTPDTLTEAFF
TRBV5-1	-	TRBD1	TRBJ2-5	TGCGCCAGCAGCTTCCTGACAGGGCTACAAGAGACCCAGTACTTC	CASSFLTGLQETQYF
TRBV3-1/TRBV3-2	-	TRBD1	TRBJ1-2	TGTGCCAGCAGCCTCGGACAGGGAGGGAGCTATGGCTACACCTTC	CASSLGQGGSYGYTF
TRBV21-1	-	-	TRBJ1-4	TGTGCCAGCAGCCTTAGTCTTGCCAGCCTTAAGGGGGCCTGGGAGAGTGAAAAACTGTTTTTT	CASSLSLASLKGAWESEKLFF
TRBV7-2	-	-	TRBJ1-2	TGTGCCAGCAGCTTAGGTCGCCCGCGGAGATATGGCTACACCTTC	CASSLGRPRRYGYTF
TRBV7-2	-	TRBD1	TRBJ2-3	TGTGCCAGCACCCCGGGACAGGGGCGGGTAGATACGCAGTATTTT	CASTPGQGRVDTQYF
TRBV3-1/TRBV3-2	-	-	TRBJ2-1	TGTGCCAGCAGCCGGAAACAGGGTTCGTCCTACAATGAGCAGTTCTTC	CASSRKQGSSYNEQFF
TRBV5-6	-	TRBD1	TRBJ1-5	TGTGCCAGCAGCTTCGGACAGGGGACGAAGCCCCAGCATTTT	CASSFGQGTKPQHF
TRBV6-5	-	TRBD1	TRBJ2-7	TGTGCCAGCAGACGGACCGGGACAGGGTCTTACGAGCAGTACTTC	CASRRTGTGSYEQYF
TRBV6-2/TRBV6-3	once	TRBD2	TRBJ2-4	TGTGCCAGCAGTCAGACTAGCGGGGGGCCAAACATTCAGTACTTC	CASSQTSGGPNIQYF
TRBV4-1	-	-	TRBJ2-7	TGCGCCAGCAGCCATTTCACACGGATGCCCGTAGGGAGGAATCTTGGCGAGCAGTACTTC	CASSHFTRMPVGRNLGEQYF
TRBV7-6	-	-	TRBJ1-2	TGTGCCAGCAGCTTAGGTCAGGGGTCAAACTATGGCTACACCTTC	CASSLGQGSNYGYTF
TRBV11-2	-	TRBD1	TRBJ1-4	TGTGCCAGCAGCGTACCGGGACAGGGTGAAAAACTGTTTTTT	CASSVPGQGEKLFF
TRBV6-5	-	TRBD1	TRBJ1-1	TGTGCCAGCAGTTACTTCAACAGGGGAAAAACTGAAGCTTTCTTT	CASSYFNRGKTEAFF
TRBV10-3	-	-	TRBJ2-3	TGTGCCATCAGTGGTAAGGGATTGGGGCCGGGCACAGATACGCAGTATTTT	CAISGKGLGPGTDTQYF
TRBV7-9	-	-	TRBJ2-1	TGTGCCAGCAGCCCCCGCGGCGGAACCGGATACAATGAGCAGTTCTTC	CASSPRGGTGYNEQFF
TRBV7-9	-	TRBD2	TRBJ2-2	TGTGCTTCCAGCGGGGGGACCGGGGAGCTGTTTTTT	CASSGGTGELFF
TRBV7-8	-	TRBD1	TRBJ1-1	TGTGCCAGCAGCTTAGCGACAGGGGATACGGCTTTCTTT	CASSLATGDTAFF
TRBV7-2	-	-	TRBJ1-1	TGTGCCAGCAGCTTCGGTCCGGGCACTGAAGCTTTCTTT	CASSFGPGTEAFF
TRBV6-5	-	-	TRBJ1-1	-	CASSYVGGGTFF
TRBV10-3	-	TRBD1	TRBJ1-1	TGTGCCATCACCGAGGACAGGGGAGTCACTGAAGCTTTCTTT	CAITEDRGVTEAFF
TRBV5-4	-	TRBD2	TRBJ2-3	TGTGCCAGCAGTCGGGGGGGGAGCACAGATACGCAGTATTTT	CASSRGGSTDTQYF